This section outlines one TCR beta chain sequence together with its context. Its target is not known. Trimming took off 5 bases at V and 1 base at J, with 12 bases between the two ends. The CDR3 runs 14 residues. CDR1 LNHDA and CDR2 SQIVND come from the germline V gene (reference sequence). The sample comes from a study of cytotoxic CD8 clonotypes in ibrutinib-treated CLL. Study in general: Of a cohort that held ten to twelve relapsed/refractory and 15 treatment-naive patients, 17 to 18 were IGHV unmutated. Complete response was seen in 2 patients and partial in some 25; around twelve progressed and roughly 14 stayed remitted after a median roughly six years.

Notes on the study in general: Clonality rose at ibrutinib response, held steady in sustained remission, and fell toward baseline at progression.

TCRdb keeps only in-frame clones here, not all; method: immunoSEQ multiplex PCR. The sample carries nearly 300,000 clones, 65% to 85% recorded once. The chain recombines TRBV19 with TRBJ2-7, with D uncertain. Here the sequenced sample was PBMCs, taken at disease progression, from a patient treated with ibrutinib. The sequence was obtained from a human donor with chronic lymphocytic leukemia. CDR3 nucleotide sequence: TGTGCCAGTAGTCCCCGACCCACATCCTACGAGCAGTACTTC. Translated, it gives CASSPRPTSYEQYF.